This paragraph covers one T cell receptor (beta chain) sequence. The target antigen is unknown. This sample was included in a study of beta chain features in type 1 diabetes. Since all of the isolated RNA was reverse transcribed, expressed TCRB transcripts were what got sequenced. Some clones are missing from TCRdb's copy, which holds only in-frame ones; the method was immunoSEQ multiplex PCR. The sample has roughly 340,000 clones, roughly 14% seen once. Whole-study results and caveats: In every one of the four CD4+ subsets, TCRB CDR3s were moderately but significantly shorter in Type 1 diabetes patients. Sampled from patients, naive, central memory and Treg TCRB repertoires appeared more similar than those sampled from healthy donors.

Source material: naive CD4+ T cells from blood. The source of this sequence is a young woman with type 1 diabetes.

CDR3 region: CASSGTERARYNEQFF. The CDR3 DNA follows: TGTGCCAGCAGCGGCACGGAGCGGGCACGATACAATGAGCAGTTCTTC. V gene TRBV7-2 combines with J gene TRBJ2-1; D may be TRBD2 (6 bases). The CDR3 is 16 residues long. The germline CDR1 and CDR2 sequences are SGHTA and FQGNSA. V gave up 5 bases and J gave up 4 bases, with 18 bases separating them.